These T cell receptor beta chains were read from a single sample in a study of Ad26.COV2.S vaccination and SARS-CoV-2 variants. Here immunoSEQ multiplex PCR was the method, and the copy in TCRdb shows in-frame clones only, minus some. The sample lists 300,000 to 350,000 clones, roughly 84% occurring once. The starting material was peripheral blood, obtained in a trial of Ad26.COV2.S vaccine versus placebo. The receptors were gathered from a person aged 18-65 years who received the Ad26.COV2.S COVID-19 vaccine or a placebo. Each CDR3 is given with its conserved first and last residue.

j_call v_call cdr3_aa
TRBJ2-3 TRBV4-1 CASSRSFGDTQYF
TRBJ1-4 TRBV6-6 CASSYLTGDPKLFF
TRBJ1-3 TRBV7-2 CASSLARGAQGNTIYF
TRBJ1-5 TRBV19 CASQWTGAGQPQHF
TRBJ1-6 TRBV4-3 CASSQVRTNSPLHF
TRBJ1-3 TRBV6-5 CASSSVISGNTIYF
TRBJ2-2 TRBV11-2 CASSSLRGTGELFF
TRBJ1-4 TRBV28 CASSLPGGTEKLFF
TRBJ2-3 TRBV27 CASSSPRDTQYF
TRBJ1-2 TRBV7-2 CASSLRGNYGYTF
TRBJ2-1 TRBV2 CASKIGNEQFF
TRBJ1-2 TRBV4-3 CASSQGVRGQGNYGYTF
TRBJ2-3 TRBV10-3 CATVGDSDTQYF
TRBJ2-5 TRBV7-9 CASSLREKTQYF
TRBJ2-7 TRBV2 CASRNTGTRTYEQYF
TRBJ1-3 TRBV2 CASSFDRGSGNTIYF
TRBJ2-7 TRBV6-2/TRBV6-3 CASSYESWLYEQYF
TRBJ2-2 TRBV14 CASSWTNVGELFF
TRBJ2-7 TRBV2 CASSLGPPYEQYF
TRBJ1-5 TRBV10-2 CASSTGLAQPQHF
TRBJ1-5 TRBV6-8 CASRTWGRTGHQPQHF
TRBJ2-3 TRBV18 CASSPEDSTDTQYF
TRBJ2-7 TRBV19 CASSIWGSGSAYEQYF
TRBJ2-7 TRBV5-4 CASSTGPSYEQYF
TRBJ2-7 TRBV2 CASLFQQGSYEQYF
TRBJ2-2 TRBV6-5 CASRGTENTGELFF
TRBJ2-1 TRBV18 CASSPPDRSWDNEQFF
TRBJ1-3 TRBV7-2 CASSLVPGFSGNTIYF
TRBJ2-7 TRBV3-1/TRBV3-2 CASSHPDSYEQYF
TRBJ2-7 TRBV7-2 CASSSRGGGYHEQYF
TRBJ2-1 TRBV5-1 CASSSTLLAEKYNEQFF
TRBJ1-1 TRBV25-1 CASRSDREGNTEAFF
TRBJ2-6 TRBV5-6 CASSRDTSSGANVLTF
TRBJ2-5 TRBV7-3 CASSPPSGGAQYF
TRBJ2-5 TRBV3-1/TRBV3-2 CASSTLLGQQSKETQYF
TRBJ1-4 TRBV18 CASSPQANEKLFF
TRBJ2-2 TRBV5-1 CASSLDPGTGELFF
TRBJ2-5 TRBV10-3 CAISESAAGLVEAQYF